The TCR beta chain under discussion was sequenced for a study of identical twins. Study-wide results and limits: In zero-insertion analyses, partial confounding could arise from invariant MAIT and iNKT cells. Twin pairs' shared out-of-frame alpha sequences were enriched in low generation probability.

This CDR3 is 17 amino acids long. From germline, CDR1 is SEHNR and CDR2 FQNEAQ (reference sequence). Unmatched junction bases numbered 7, after V lost 3 bases and J lost 1 base. This clonotype was counted ten times or more. Its matching antigen is unknown. Each cDNA held unique molecular identifiers, and template switching gave it a universal primer site. TCRdb analysed the 5' RACE reads with MiXCR anew, one entry per CDR3 protein. Of hundreds of thousands of distinct CDR3 sequences listed, roughly 8.6% are singletons. The same specimen was also included in a second study, on yellow fever vaccine responses in identical twins.

The source is a woman aged 18-29 years in good health. V and J are TRBV7-9 and TRBJ2-2; TRBD2 agrees at 8 bases. Source material: memory (CD45RO+) T cells sorted from blood. The CDR3 region is CASSFPRAGVNTGELFF. In DNA, the CDR3 is TGTGCCAGCAGCTTCCCCAGAGCGGGAGTGAACACCGGGGAGCTGTTTTTT.